In its sample, the clone carrying this TCR beta chain was seen many times. Its specificity is not known. The germline CDR1 and CDR2 sequences are ENHRY and SYGVKD. The CDR3 is made up of 15 amino acids. V lost 5 bases and J lost 0, with 14 bases in between. TCRdb redid the calling of the 5' RACE reads with MiXCR, one entry per CDR3 protein. The repertoire holds over 30,000 distinct CDR3 sequences, with approximately 7.1% as singletons. This record belongs to a study of early T cells in non-severe SARS-CoV-2 infection. Findings and limits, study-wide: VDJdb-based matching was biased toward anti-spike CD8 responses and missed private and CD4 specificities.

V gene TRBV10-3 combines with J gene TRBJ2-7; D is perhaps TRBD1 (6 bases). This TCR derives from an adult who was a healthcare worker with PCR-confirmed SARS-CoV-2 infection or an uninfected control (not recorded which). The source was whole blood, collected at baseline. The chain's CDR3 is CAISPDRTSSYEQYF. In DNA form, the CDR3 reads TGTGCCATCAGTCCTGACAGGACGAGCTCCTACGAGCAGTACTTC.